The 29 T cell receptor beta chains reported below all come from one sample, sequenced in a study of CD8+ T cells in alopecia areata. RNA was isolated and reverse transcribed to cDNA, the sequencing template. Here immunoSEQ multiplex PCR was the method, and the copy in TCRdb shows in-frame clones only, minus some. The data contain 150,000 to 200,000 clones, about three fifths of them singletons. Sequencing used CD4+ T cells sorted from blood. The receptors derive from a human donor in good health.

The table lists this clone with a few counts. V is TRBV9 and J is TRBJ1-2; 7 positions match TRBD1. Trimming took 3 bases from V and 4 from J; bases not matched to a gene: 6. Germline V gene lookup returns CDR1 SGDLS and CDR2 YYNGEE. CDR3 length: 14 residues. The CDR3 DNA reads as TGTGCCAGCAGCGAGGGACAGTTCCTCTATGGCTACACCTTC. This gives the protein CASSEGQFLYGYTF.

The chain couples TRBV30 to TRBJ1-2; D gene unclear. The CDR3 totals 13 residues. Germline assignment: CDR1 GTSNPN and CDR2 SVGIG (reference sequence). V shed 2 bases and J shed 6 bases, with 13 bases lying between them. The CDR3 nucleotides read TGTGCCTGGAGTCGGGAGCACAAGAATGGCTACACCTTC. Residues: CAWSREHKNGYTF.

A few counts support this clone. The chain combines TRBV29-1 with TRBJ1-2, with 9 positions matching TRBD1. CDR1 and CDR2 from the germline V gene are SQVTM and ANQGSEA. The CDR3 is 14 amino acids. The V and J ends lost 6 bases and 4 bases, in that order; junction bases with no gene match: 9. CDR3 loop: CSVAPGQGLYGYTF. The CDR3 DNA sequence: TGCAGCGTAGCCCCGGGACAGGGCCTCTATGGCTACACCTTC.

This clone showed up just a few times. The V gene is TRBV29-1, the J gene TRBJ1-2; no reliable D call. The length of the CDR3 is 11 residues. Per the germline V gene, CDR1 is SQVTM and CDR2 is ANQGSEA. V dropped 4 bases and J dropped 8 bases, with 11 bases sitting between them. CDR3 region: CSVAWGQGYTF. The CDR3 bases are TGCAGCGTTGCTTGGGGTCAGGGCTACACCTTC.

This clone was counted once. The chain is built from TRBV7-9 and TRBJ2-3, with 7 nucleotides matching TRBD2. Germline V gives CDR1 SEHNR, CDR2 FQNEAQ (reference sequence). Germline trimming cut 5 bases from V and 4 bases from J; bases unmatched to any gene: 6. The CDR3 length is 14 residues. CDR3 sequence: CASSHGLVSDTQYF. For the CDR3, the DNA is TGTGCCAGCAGCCACGGACTAGTTTCAGATACGCAGTATTTT.

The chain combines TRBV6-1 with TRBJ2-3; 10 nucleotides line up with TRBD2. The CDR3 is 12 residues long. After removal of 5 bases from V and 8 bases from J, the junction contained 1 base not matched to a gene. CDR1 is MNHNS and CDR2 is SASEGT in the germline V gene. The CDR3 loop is CASSLAGVTQYF. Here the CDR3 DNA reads TGTGCCAGCAGTCTAGCGGGAGTTACGCAGTATTTT.

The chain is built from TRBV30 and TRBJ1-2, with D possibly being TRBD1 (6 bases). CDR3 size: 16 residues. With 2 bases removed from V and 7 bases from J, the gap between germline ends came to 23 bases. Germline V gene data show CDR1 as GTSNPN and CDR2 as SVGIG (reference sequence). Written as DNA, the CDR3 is TGTGCCTGGAGTCACCAGAAAGGACAGAGGGGTAGTGGCTACACCTTC. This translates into CAWSHQKGQRGSGYTF.

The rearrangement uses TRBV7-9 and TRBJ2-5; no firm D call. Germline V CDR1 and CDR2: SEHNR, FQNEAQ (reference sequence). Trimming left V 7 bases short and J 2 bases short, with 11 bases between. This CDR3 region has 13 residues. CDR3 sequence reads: CASTRTPQETQYF. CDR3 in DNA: TGTGCCAGCACCCGAACCCCGCAAGAGACCCAGTACTTC.

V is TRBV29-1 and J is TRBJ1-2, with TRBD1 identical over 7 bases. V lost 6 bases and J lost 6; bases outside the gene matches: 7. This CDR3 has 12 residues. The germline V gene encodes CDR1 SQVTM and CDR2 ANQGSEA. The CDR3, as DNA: TGCAGCGTACCGGGACAGACTGATGGCTACACCTTC. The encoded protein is CSVPGQTDGYTF.

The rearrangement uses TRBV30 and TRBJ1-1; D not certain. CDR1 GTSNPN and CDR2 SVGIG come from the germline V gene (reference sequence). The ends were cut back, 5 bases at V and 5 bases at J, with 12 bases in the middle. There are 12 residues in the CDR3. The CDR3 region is CAWAGYRTEAFF. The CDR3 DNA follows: TGTGCCTGGGCGGGGTATAGAACTGAAGCTTTCTTT.

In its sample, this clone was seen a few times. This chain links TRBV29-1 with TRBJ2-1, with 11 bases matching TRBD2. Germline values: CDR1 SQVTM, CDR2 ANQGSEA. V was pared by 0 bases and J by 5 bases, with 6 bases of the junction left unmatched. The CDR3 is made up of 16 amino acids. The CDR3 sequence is CSVEDPFSGRDNEQFF. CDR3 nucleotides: TGCAGCGTTGAAGACCCCTTTAGCGGGAGGGACAATGAGCAGTTCTTC.

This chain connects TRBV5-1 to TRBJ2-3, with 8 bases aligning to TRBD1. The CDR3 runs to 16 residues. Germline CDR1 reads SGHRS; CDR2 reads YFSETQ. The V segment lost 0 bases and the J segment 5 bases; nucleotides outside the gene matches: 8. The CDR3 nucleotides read TGCGCCAGCAGCTTGGGGGCGTCAGGACAGGGAGATACGCAGTATTTT. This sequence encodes CASSLGASGQGDTQYF.

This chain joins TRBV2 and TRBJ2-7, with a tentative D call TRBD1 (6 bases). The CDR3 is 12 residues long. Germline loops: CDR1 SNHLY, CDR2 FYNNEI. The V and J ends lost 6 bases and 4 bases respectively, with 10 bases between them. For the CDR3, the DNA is TGTGCCAGCAGGATACAGGGATACGAGCAGTACTTC. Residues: CASRIQGYEQYF.

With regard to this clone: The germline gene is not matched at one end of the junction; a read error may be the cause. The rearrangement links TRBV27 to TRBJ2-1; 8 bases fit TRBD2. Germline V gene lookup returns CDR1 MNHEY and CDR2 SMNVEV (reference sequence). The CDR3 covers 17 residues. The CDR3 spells CASSRPGSGRSRDEQVF. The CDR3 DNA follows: TGTGCCAGCAGTCGACCCGGAAGCGGGAGATCGAGGGATGAGCAGGTCTTC.

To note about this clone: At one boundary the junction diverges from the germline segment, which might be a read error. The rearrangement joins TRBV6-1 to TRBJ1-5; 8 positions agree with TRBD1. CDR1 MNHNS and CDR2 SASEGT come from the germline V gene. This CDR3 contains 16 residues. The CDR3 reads CASREGTGNLNQPQHF. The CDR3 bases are TGTGCCAGCAGAGAAGGGACAGGCAATCTAAATCAGCCCCAGCATTTT.

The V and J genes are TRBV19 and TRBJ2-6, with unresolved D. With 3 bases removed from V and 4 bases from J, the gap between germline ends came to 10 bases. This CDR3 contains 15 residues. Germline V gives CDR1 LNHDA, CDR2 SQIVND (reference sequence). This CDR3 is CASSIKGTGANVLTF. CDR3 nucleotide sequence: TGTGCCAGTAGTATCAAGGGTACCGGGGCCAACGTCCTGACTTTC.

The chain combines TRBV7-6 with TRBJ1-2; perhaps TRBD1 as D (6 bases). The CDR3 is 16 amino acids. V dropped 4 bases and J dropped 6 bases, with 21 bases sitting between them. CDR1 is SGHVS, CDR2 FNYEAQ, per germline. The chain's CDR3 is CASSSSLGWGAHGYTF. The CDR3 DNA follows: TGTGCCAGCAGCTCCTCACTTGGTTGGGGGGCACATGGCTACACCTTC.

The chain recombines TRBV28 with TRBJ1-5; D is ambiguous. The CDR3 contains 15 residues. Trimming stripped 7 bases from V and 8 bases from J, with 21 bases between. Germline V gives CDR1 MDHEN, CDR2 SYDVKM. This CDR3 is CASNPPGLAPKPQHF. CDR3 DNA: TGTGCCAGCAACCCCCCGGGCCTAGCACCCAAGCCCCAGCATTTT.

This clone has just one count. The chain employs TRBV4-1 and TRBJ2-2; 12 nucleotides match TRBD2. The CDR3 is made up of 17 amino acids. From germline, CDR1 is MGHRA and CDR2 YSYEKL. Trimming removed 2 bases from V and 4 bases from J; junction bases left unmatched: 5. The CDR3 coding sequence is TGCGCCAGCAGCCAACTAGCGGGAGGGATAGGCACCGGGGAGCTGTTTTTT. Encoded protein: CASSQLAGGIGTGELFF.

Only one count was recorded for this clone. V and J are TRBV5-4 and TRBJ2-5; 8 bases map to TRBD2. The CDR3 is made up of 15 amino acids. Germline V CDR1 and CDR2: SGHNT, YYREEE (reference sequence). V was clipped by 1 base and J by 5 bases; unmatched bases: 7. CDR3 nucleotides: TGTGCCAGCAGCTTGACAGCGGGAGAGTATGAGACCCAGTACTTC. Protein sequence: CASSLTAGEYETQYF.

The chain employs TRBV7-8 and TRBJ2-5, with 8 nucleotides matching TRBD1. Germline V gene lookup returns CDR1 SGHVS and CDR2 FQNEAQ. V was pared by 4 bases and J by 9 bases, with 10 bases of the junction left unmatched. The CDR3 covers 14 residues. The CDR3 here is CASSWTGLRWAQYF. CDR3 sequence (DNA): TGTGCCAGCAGCTGGACAGGGCTAAGGTGGGCCCAGTACTTC.

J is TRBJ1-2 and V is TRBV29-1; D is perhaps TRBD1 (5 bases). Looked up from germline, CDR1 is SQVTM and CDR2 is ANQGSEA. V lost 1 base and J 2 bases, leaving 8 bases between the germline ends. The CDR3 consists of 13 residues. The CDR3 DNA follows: TGCAGCGTTGAAGGGACATTAAACTATGGCTACACCTTC. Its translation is CSVEGTLNYGYTF.

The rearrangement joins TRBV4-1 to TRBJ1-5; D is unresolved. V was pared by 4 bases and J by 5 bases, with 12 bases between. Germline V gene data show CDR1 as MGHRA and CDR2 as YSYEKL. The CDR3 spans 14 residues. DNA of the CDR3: TGCGCCAGCAGCCCCCCGGGGTTCGATCAGCCCCAGCATTTT. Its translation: CASSPPGFDQPQHF.

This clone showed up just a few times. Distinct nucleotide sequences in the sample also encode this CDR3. CDR3 DNA: TGTGCCATCAGAGGACAGGGGGCCTACGAGCAGTACTTC. This translates into CAIRGQGAYEQYF. The chain is built from TRBV10-3 and TRBJ2-7; 10 nucleotides line up with TRBD1. Germline CDR1 is ENHRY and CDR2 is SYGVKD. The CDR3 loop spans 13 amino acids. V was pared by 6 bases and J by 2 bases, with 1 base of the junction left unmatched.

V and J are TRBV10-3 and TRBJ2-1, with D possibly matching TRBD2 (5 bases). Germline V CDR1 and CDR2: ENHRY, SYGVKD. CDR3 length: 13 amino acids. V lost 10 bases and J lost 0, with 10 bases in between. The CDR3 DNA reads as TGTGCCACAATAGGGAGCTCCTACAATGAGCAGTTCTTC. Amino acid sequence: CATIGSSYNEQFF.

CDR3 sequence reads: CASSSLGLVTDTQYF. The CDR3 coding sequence is TGTGCCAGCAGTTCCCTGGGGTTGGTCACAGATACGCAGTATTTT. This rearrangement joins TRBV7-6 to TRBJ2-3; D gene unclear. Trimming left V 6 bases short and J 2 bases short, with 15 bases between. The CDR3 runs 15 residues. The germline CDR1 and CDR2 sequences are SGHVS and FNYEAQ. Supplemented by reference TRBV7-6 and TRBJ2-3, the full variable domain reads GAGVSQSPRYKVTKRGQDVALRCDPISGHVSLYWYRQALGQGPEFLTYFNYEAQQDKSGLPNDRFSAERPEGSISTLTIQRTEQRDSAMYRCASSSLGLVTDTQYFGPGTRLTVL.

CDR3 region: CASSEARAGTEAFF. CDR3 coding DNA: TGTGCCAGCAGTGAAGCTCGAGCGGGCACTGAAGCTTTCTTT. This chain uses TRBV6-1 with TRBJ1-1; D unresolved. V dropped 0 bases and J dropped 4 bases, with 9 bases sitting between them. The V gene's germline CDR1 is MNHNS and CDR2 SASEGT. This CDR3 region has 14 residues.

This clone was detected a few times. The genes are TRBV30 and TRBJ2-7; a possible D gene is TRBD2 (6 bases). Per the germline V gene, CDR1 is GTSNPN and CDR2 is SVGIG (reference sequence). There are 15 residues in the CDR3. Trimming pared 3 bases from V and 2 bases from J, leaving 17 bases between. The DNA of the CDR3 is TGTGCCTGGAGCACCGCGGGACTTGAAACCTACGAGCAGTACTTC. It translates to CAWSTAGLETYEQYF.

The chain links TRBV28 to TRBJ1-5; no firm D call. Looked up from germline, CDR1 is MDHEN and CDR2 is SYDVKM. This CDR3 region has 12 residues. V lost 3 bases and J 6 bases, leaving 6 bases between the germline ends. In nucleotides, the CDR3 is TGTGCCAGCAGTTTTATAAGTCAGCCCCAGCATTTT. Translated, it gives CASSFISQPQHF. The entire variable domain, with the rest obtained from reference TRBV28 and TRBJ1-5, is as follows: DVKVTQSSRYLVKRTGEKVFLECVQDMDHENMFWYRQDPGLGLRLIYFSYDVKMKEKGDIPEGYSVSREKKERFSLILESASTNQTSMYLCASSFISQPQHFGDGTRLSIL.